The TCR beta chain described here comes from a study of cytomegalovirus exposure and HLA in healthy donors. Details on this clone: Its antigen is unknown.

The primer mix had 60 Vbeta and 13 Jbeta primers. Sequencing used immunoSEQ multiplex PCR; TCRdb keeps in-frame clones, though not all of them. Of roughly 74,000 clones detected, 60% to 85% appear once; the ten largest clones hold 1.5% to 2%. Findings of the study overall: As confirmed in vitro, a few CMV-associated chains were specific for CMV antigens. As immune exposure information, only CMV serostatus was available.

The CDR3 consists of 14 residues. CDR1 is SEHNR and CDR2 is FQNEAQ in the germline V gene (reference sequence). V lost 1 base to trimming and J lost 1 base, with 7 bases between them. The genes are TRBV7-9 and TRBJ1-2; no clear D gene. Sequences were obtained from PBMCs. The receptor was derived from a man aged 40-49 years in good health and CMV-seronegative. The chain's CDR3 is CASSLGQDNYGYTF. Written as DNA, the CDR3 is TGTGCCAGCAGCTTAGGGCAGGATAACTATGGCTACACCTTC.